The 32 T cell receptor beta chains given below trace back to one sample, sequenced in a study of T cell responses to AZD1222 COVID-19 vaccine (dated by TCRdb to about 2021). Library construction relied on the immunoSEQ multiplex PCR assay. This immuneACCESS table, as held by TCRdb, lists in-frame sequences with V and J called but not all clones. Of the missing ones, under half trace to an unresolved V gene in checked studies; the others have no known cause. The sample data list about 100,000 clones, and about 83% of these were observed just once. In total, the top ten clones hold approximately 15% of the sample. Reading the label with the study, this specimen's time point is: baseline before first vaccination. This specimen was peripheral blood, taken on day 0 of AZD1222 vaccination. The receptors shown here come from an adult in good health.

This clone appeared once. The chain employs TRBV4-3 and TRBJ1-6; no definite D call. This CDR3 has 13 amino acids. V was pared by 0 bases and J by 14 bases, with 11 bases between. CDR1 and CDR2 from the germline V gene are LGHNA and YSLEER. CDR3 protein: CASSQELGETLHF. As DNA, the CDR3 is TGCGCCAGCAGCCAAGAGCTTGGCGAGACCCTCCACTTT.

The chain has TRBV5-1 and TRBJ1-6; 7 positions agree with TRBD1. CDR3 length equals 18 residues. The ends lost 4 bases at V and 2 bases at J; junction bases unmatched: 12. Germline V gene data show CDR1 as SGHRS and CDR2 as YFSETQ. In nucleotides, the CDR3 is TGCGCCAGCAGCCCGCAGGGGGGCAGTTCGACCTATAATTCACCCCTCCACTTT. It translates to CASSPQGGSSTYNSPLHF.

This clone appeared a single time. The chain uses TRBV9 and TRBJ1-1; D is uncertain. The CDR3 has 14 residues. The V and J ends lost 3 bases and 0 bases respectively, with 9 bases between them. Germline CDR1 SGDLS, CDR2 YYNGEE. CDR3 amino acids: CASSAIPLNTEAFF. The DNA of the CDR3 is TGTGCCAGCAGCGCTATACCCCTGAACACTGAAGCTTTCTTT.

This sequence joins TRBV9 and TRBJ2-2, with a weak D call TRBD2 (6 bases). V dropped 0 bases and J dropped 8 bases, with 11 bases sitting between them. The CDR3 loop spans 14 amino acids. The germline CDR1 and CDR2 sequences are SGDLS and YYNGEE. The CDR3 here is CASSVGLARGELFF. The CDR3 region has the DNA TGTGCCAGCAGCGTAGGCCTAGCGAGAGGGGAGCTGTTTTTT.

This clone was observed a few times. The chain has TRBV6-5 and TRBJ2-7; D remains ambiguous. The CDR3 is 15 residues long. Between the trimmed V and J ends, which lost 6 bases and 0 bases, there was a span of 15 bases. Germline loops: CDR1 MNHEY, CDR2 SVGAGI. CDR3 in DNA: TGTGCCAGCAGGCCCCGCACTCAGAGCTCCTACGAGCAGTACTTC. Protein: CASRPRTQSSYEQYF.

The chain carries TRBV7-2 and TRBJ2-3; TRBD1 agrees at 8 bases. J gave up 6 bases and V 4 bases, and 3 bases lay outside the gene matches. The V gene's germline CDR1 is SGHTA and CDR2 FQGNSA. The length of the CDR3 is 13 residues. The CDR3 reads CASSSTGGDTQYF. The CDR3 DNA reads TGTGCCAGCAGCTCCACAGGGGGGGATACGCAGTATTTT.

CDR3 nucleotide sequence: TGTGCCTGGACCACCGGTCTTACCCCCTACGGCTACACCTTC. It translates to CAWTTGLTPYGYTF. The chain has TRBV30 and TRBJ1-2; D ambiguous. The CDR3 loop spans 14 amino acids. V shed 4 bases and J shed 8 bases, with 20 bases lying between them. From germline, CDR1 is GTSNPN and CDR2 SVGIG (reference sequence).

This chain links TRBV7-2 with TRBJ2-3, with D possibly TRBD2 on 5 matching bases. The V and J ends lost 3 bases and 2 bases respectively, with 9 bases between them. Germline V gene sequence: CDR1 SGHTA, CDR2 FQGNSA. The CDR3 is made up of 14 amino acids. This CDR3 reads CASSFDDYTDTQYF. The CDR3 bases are TGTGCCAGCAGCTTCGACGACTACACAGATACGCAGTATTTT.

CDR3 amino acids: CATSQAGSFAGYTF. In DNA form, the CDR3 reads TGTGCCACCAGCCAGGCAGGGTCGTTTGCTGGCTACACCTTC. V gene TRBV15 combines with J gene TRBJ1-2, with a possible D match to TRBD1 (5 bases). The CDR3 has 14 residues. V was shortened by 5 bases and J by 7 bases, with 17 bases between the two germline ends. CDR1 is LNHNV and CDR2 is YYDKDF in the germline V gene (reference sequence).

The J gene is TRBJ1-2, the V gene TRBV5-6, with D possibly matching TRBD1 (6 bases). Germline lookup yields CDR1 SGHDT and CDR2 YYEEEE. Trimming stripped 3 bases from V and 8 bases from J, with 14 bases between. CDR3 size: 13 residues. The CDR3 loop reads CASSSGHPGGYTF. CDR3 in DNA: TGTGCCAGCAGCTCGGGACATCCTGGAGGCTACACCTTC.

Worth noting for this clone: This specimen includes other DNA sequences encoding the same CDR3. This CDR3 reads CASSLQGSYGYTF. The CDR3 DNA sequence: TGTGCCAGCAGTTTGCAGGGGTCCTATGGCTACACCTTC. This sequence joins TRBV27 and TRBJ1-2; tentatively, D is TRBD1 (6 bases). Germline lookup yields CDR1 MNHEY and CDR2 SMNVEV (reference sequence). V was clipped by 3 bases and J by 4 bases, with 9 bases between them. The CDR3 sequence is 13 residues long.

The CDR3: CSASLWAGAEKLFF. Here the CDR3 DNA reads TGCAGTGCTAGTCTGTGGGCAGGGGCTGAAAAACTGTTTTTT. This chain uses TRBV20-1 with TRBJ1-4; the D gene is possibly TRBD1 (6 bases). Trimming cost V 3 bases and J 7 bases, with 15 bases left between them. This CDR3 contains 14 residues. Looked up from germline, CDR1 is DFQATT and CDR2 is SNEGSKA (reference sequence).

CDR3 in DNA: TGCAGCGTGGGATCAGGAGGGGCGGACACTGAAGCTTTCTTT. Amino acids: CSVGSGGADTEAFF. This chain links TRBV29-1 with TRBJ1-1; the D gene is possibly TRBD1 (5 bases). The CDR3 is made up of 14 amino acids. V lost 6 bases and J lost 3, with 17 bases in between. CDR1 and CDR2 (germline): SQVTM, ANQGSEA.

The chain has TRBV3-1 (or the pseudogene TRBV3-2) and TRBJ2-1; TRBD2 matches 8 bases. Losses at the gene ends were 0 bases for V and 6 bases for J; bases not matched to a gene: 4. This CDR3 has 15 amino acids. Looked up from germline, CDR1 is LGHDT and CDR2 is YNNKEL (reference sequence). CDR3 residues: CASSQESGGINEQFF. The CDR3 DNA reads as TGTGCCAGCAGCCAAGAATCGGGAGGGATCAATGAGCAGTTCTTC.

The rearrangement joins TRBV25-1 to TRBJ2-2, with 7 bases aligning to TRBD2. The CDR3 runs to 15 residues. The V segment lost 6 bases and the J segment 1 base; nucleotides outside the gene matches: 5. Germline CDR1 reads MGHDK; CDR2 reads SYGVNS. The CDR3 loop is CASRPGGMNTGELFF. CDR3 coding DNA: TGTGCCAGCAGGCCCGGGGGGATGAACACCGGGGAGCTGTTTTTT.

The chain couples TRBV19 to TRBJ1-2; TRBD1 matches 8 bases. Trimming cost V 3 bases and J 5 bases; bases outside gene matches: 11. From germline, CDR1 is LNHDA and CDR2 SQIVND (reference sequence). The CDR3 contains 16 residues. The CDR3 loop reads CASSISGRGLPYGYTF. CDR3 nucleotides: TGTGCCAGTAGTATTTCAGGCAGGGGGCTTCCGTATGGCTACACCTTC.

The chain couples TRBV5-1 to TRBJ2-1; TRBD2 is a possible D gene (6 bases). V shed 1 base and J shed 6 bases, with 26 bases lying between them. The germline V gene has CDR1 SGHRS and CDR2 YFSETQ. CDR3 size: 19 residues. CDR3 region: CASSLYELASTLRLNEQFF. The CDR3 DNA follows: TGCGCCAGCAGCTTGTACGAACTAGCTTCGACCTTGCGGCTCAATGAGCAGTTCTTC.

V gene TRBV9 combines with J gene TRBJ2-2; 7 bases agree with TRBD1. V shed 1 base, J shed 3 bases, and the junction held 3 bases outside the gene matches. From germline, CDR1 is SGDLS and CDR2 YYNGEE. This CDR3 region has 15 residues. The DNA for the CDR3 is TGTGCCAGCAGCGTATACGACAGGGACACCGGGGAGCTGTTTTTT. Translation: CASSVYDRDTGELFF.

This chain joins TRBV4-2 and TRBJ1-6; D remains ambiguous. Trimming pared 0 bases from V and 0 bases from J, leaving 6 bases between. The CDR3 has 16 amino acids. Germline V gene sequence: CDR1 LGHNA, CDR2 YNFKEQ. CDR3 sequence: CASSQEGSSYNSPLHF. Written as DNA, the CDR3 is TGTGCCAGCAGCCAAGAGGGCAGCTCCTATAATTCACCCCTCCACTTT.

This chain uses TRBV19 with TRBJ1-4; D unclear. Trimming removed 2 bases at V and 0 bases at J, with 7 bases between. The CDR3 has 15 residues. Germline-derived CDR1 and CDR2 are LNHDA and SQIVND (reference sequence). In nucleotides, the CDR3 is TGTGCCAGTAGTATAATTGGGGCAACTAATGAAAAACTGTTTTTT. Encoded protein: CASSIIGATNEKLFF.

V usage is TRBV12-5 and J usage is TRBJ1-2; TRBD1 is a possible D gene (6 bases). V was cut by 4 bases and J by 4 bases, with 19 bases left in between. This CDR3 is built from 16 residues. The germline V gene encodes CDR1 LGHNT and CDR2 FRNRAP. CDR3 in amino acids: CASGSFGGQLIYGYTF. In DNA form, the CDR3 reads TGTGCTAGTGGTTCCTTTGGGGGCCAATTAATCTATGGCTACACCTTC. Full variable domain (rest looked up from reference TRBV12-5 and TRBJ1-2): DARVTQTPRHKVTEMGQEVTMRCQPILGHNTVFWYRQTMMQGLELLAYFRNRAPLDDSGMPKDRFSAEMPDATLATLKIQPSEPRDSAVYFCASGSFGGQLIYGYTFGSGTRLTVV.

V gene TRBV7-9 combines with J gene TRBJ1-1; D is uncertain. The CDR3 is made up of 13 amino acids. V was clipped by 3 bases and J by 7 bases, with 12 bases between them. CDR1 SEHNR and CDR2 FQNEAQ come from the germline V gene (reference sequence). CDR3 region: CASSFPGGREAFF. The DNA for the CDR3 is TGTGCCAGCAGCTTCCCCGGAGGGCGTGAAGCTTTCTTT. The whole variable domain, remainder taken from reference TRBV7-9 and TRBJ1-1, is DTGVSQNPRHKITKRGQNVTFRCDPISEHNRLYWYRQTLGQGPEFLTYFQNEAQLEKSRLLSDRFSAERPKGSFSTLEIQRTEQGDSAMYLCASSFPGGREAFFGQGTRLTVV.

V is TRBV6-1 and J is TRBJ1-3; no clear D. Trimming left V 4 bases short and J 0 bases short, with 16 bases between. Per germline, CDR1 MNHNS and CDR2 SASEGT. The CDR3 contains 17 residues. The CDR3 loop reads CASSGGPDYSSGNTIYF. The CDR3 bases are TGTGCCAGCAGTGGCGGGCCAGACTATAGCTCTGGAAACACCATATATTTT.

The chain employs TRBV3-1 (or the pseudogene TRBV3-2) and TRBJ1-4; 7 bases map to TRBD1. The V gene's germline CDR1 is LGHDT and CDR2 YNNKEL (reference sequence). The CDR3 has 14 amino acids. The V segment lost 3 bases and the J segment 6 bases; nucleotides outside the gene matches: 4. The CDR3 DNA reads TGTGCCAGCAGCCACGGGACAGTTGATGAAAAACTGTTTTTT. It yields the protein CASSHGTVDEKLFF.

This clone was counted once. V gene TRBV5-6 combines with J gene TRBJ1-1; no reliable D call. CDR1 SGHDT and CDR2 YYEEEE come from the germline V gene. V was trimmed by 2 bases and J by 5 bases, leaving 4 bases between them. The CDR3 covers 11 residues. Written as DNA, the CDR3 is TGTGCCAGCAGCTTTGGGACTGAAGCTTTCTTT. Its protein is CASSFGTEAFF.

The rearrangement links TRBV19 to TRBJ2-3; 10 nucleotides align to TRBD1. CDR3 length: 15 amino acids. J was trimmed by 4 bases and V by 5 bases; bases with no gene match: 6. Germline V lookup: CDR1 LNHDA, CDR2 SQIVND (reference sequence). CDR3 bases: TGTGCCAGTAGTGAAGGGACAGGGGTTGCAGATACGCAGTATTTT. This gives the protein CASSEGTGVADTQYF.

The chain employs TRBV4-1 and TRBJ1-2, with a tentative D call TRBD1 (6 bases). The CDR3 length is 15 residues. V shed 0 bases and J shed 8 bases, with 16 bases lying between them. The germline gives CDR1 MGHRA, CDR2 YSYEKL. CDR3 amino acids: CASSQDFRQGRGYTF. The CDR3, as DNA: TGCGCCAGCAGCCAAGATTTTAGGCAGGGGCGGGGCTACACCTTC.

This chain joins TRBV5-5 and TRBJ1-6; TRBD1 is a possible D gene (5 bases). CDR1 is SGHKS, CDR2 YYEKEE, per germline (reference sequence). Trimming pared 0 bases from V and 10 bases from J, leaving 23 bases between. The CDR3 is 18 amino acids. The DNA of the CDR3 is TGTGCCAGCAGCTTGGAATTCCAGGGACTGTCCATTGTATCACCCCTCCACTTT. This sequence encodes CASSLEFQGLSIVSPLHF.

The V and J genes are TRBV19 and TRBJ2-7; perhaps TRBD1 as D (6 bases). Germline CDR1 reads LNHDA; CDR2 reads SQIVND (reference sequence). The CDR3 has 14 residues. V was shortened by 3 bases and J by 1 base, with 10 bases between the two germline ends. CDR3: CASSITGPSYEQYF. The CDR3 nucleotides read TGTGCCAGTAGTATCACAGGGCCGTCCTACGAGCAGTACTTC.

The chain joins TRBV7-7 to TRBJ2-3; D unclear. The CDR3 spans 14 residues. Trimming stripped 5 bases from V and 5 bases from J, with 14 bases between. CDR1 SSHAT and CDR2 FNYEAQ come from the germline V gene (reference sequence). As DNA, the CDR3 is TGTGCCAGCAGCCCCGCCGGGTTGGGAGATACGCAGTATTTT. Its translation is CASSPAGLGDTQYF.

V usage is TRBV9 and J usage is TRBJ2-3; D not certain. The CDR3 spans 11 residues. Trimming pared 5 bases from V and 6 bases from J, leaving 7 bases between. Germline CDR1 is SGDLS and CDR2 is YYNGEE. CDR3 nucleotide sequence: TGTGCCAGCAGTGGTAGCGATACGCAGTATTTT. It encodes CASSGSDTQYF.

The V gene is TRBV10-3, the J gene TRBJ1-1; unclear D gene. This CDR3 has 13 residues. Looked up from germline, CDR1 is ENHRY and CDR2 is SYGVKD. Trimming cost V 7 bases and J 5 bases, with 14 bases left between them. CDR3 sequence reads: CAIKGRDRTEAFF. CDR3 DNA: TGTGCCATCAAAGGAAGGGATCGGACTGAAGCTTTCTTT.